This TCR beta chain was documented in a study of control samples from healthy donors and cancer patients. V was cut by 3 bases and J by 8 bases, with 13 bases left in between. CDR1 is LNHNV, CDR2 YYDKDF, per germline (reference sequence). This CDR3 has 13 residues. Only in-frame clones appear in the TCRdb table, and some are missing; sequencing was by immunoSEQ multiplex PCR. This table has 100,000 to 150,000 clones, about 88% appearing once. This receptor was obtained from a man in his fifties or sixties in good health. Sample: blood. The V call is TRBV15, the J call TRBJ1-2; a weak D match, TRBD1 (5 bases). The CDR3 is CATSRRLGDGYTF. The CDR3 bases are TGTGCCACCAGCAGGAGATTAGGGGACGGCTACACCTTC.